These 30 T cell receptor beta chains were all obtained from the same sample, sequenced in a study of cytomegalovirus exposure and HLA in healthy donors. The PCR was carried out with 60 Vbeta primers and 13 Jbeta primers. Here immunoSEQ multiplex PCR was the method, and the copy in TCRdb shows in-frame clones only, minus some. Of some 100,000 clones listed, over 70% were seen once; the top ten hold more than 9%. The sample comprised PBMCs. These receptors originate from a woman between 50 and 59 years old in good health and CMV-seropositive.

In this sample, this clone turned up once. The genes are TRBV1 and TRBJ1-5; the DNA was not used to check the table's D call, TRBD1. TRBV1 constitutes a pseudogene. The CDR3 has 15 amino acids. CDR3 sequence reads: CTSSQLQDPNQPQHF. The CDR3 DNA reads TGCACCAGCAGCCAACTACAGGATCCCAATCAGCCCCAGCATTTT.

The chain uses TRBV25-1 and TRBJ2-1, with 8 bases aligning to TRBD1. Trimming took 8 bases from V and 7 from J; bases not matched to a gene: 16. The germline CDR1 and CDR2 sequences are MGHDK and SYGVNS. The CDR3 is 16 residues long. For the CDR3, the DNA is TGTGCCAGCCGGCGGGGACAGGCTGTAGGGACGAATGAGCAGTTCTTC. Amino acids: CASRRGQAVGTNEQFF.

V usage is TRBV4-1 and J usage is TRBJ1-5, with 7 bases identical to TRBD1. The CDR3 is 17 residues long. V lost 0 bases, J lost 6 bases, and 11 bases stayed unmatched. Germline V CDR1 and CDR2: MGHRA, YSYEKL. This CDR3 is CASSQDEAAGGLQPQHF. The DNA for the CDR3 is TGCGCCAGCAGCCAAGACGAGGCGGCAGGGGGGCTTCAGCCCCAGCATTTT.

The chain carries TRBV6-6 and TRBJ2-5; TRBD2 is a possible D gene (5 bases). The CDR3 contains 15 residues. Germline loops: CDR1 MNHNY, CDR2 SVGAGI (reference sequence). The ends were cut back, 5 bases at V and 7 bases at J, with 20 bases in the middle. CDR3 region: CASSPLTKSEGTQYF. CDR3 sequence (DNA): TGTGCCAGCAGTCCCCTGACTAAGAGTGAGGGGACCCAGTACTTC.

The V and J genes are TRBV5-8 and TRBJ2-3, with 8 positions matching TRBD2. The germline gives CDR1 SGHTS, CDR2 YDEGEE. The CDR3 contains 16 residues. The J segment lost 4 bases and the V segment lost 4 bases, leaving 11 bases of the junction unmatched. The CDR3 loop is CASSIRGGRSPDTQYF. The CDR3 DNA follows: TGTGCCAGCAGCATCCGGGGGGGCCGATCCCCAGATACGCAGTATTTT.

The V and J genes are TRBV5-1 and TRBJ1-1; maybe TRBD1 (5 bases). V lost 4 bases to trimming and J lost 0 bases, with 10 bases between them. The CDR3 sequence is 14 residues long. Germline loops: CDR1 SGHRS, CDR2 YFSETQ. The DNA for the CDR3 is TGCGCCAGCAGCGCCCCGGGGGTGAACACTGAAGCTTTCTTT. This codes for CASSAPGVNTEAFF.

This clone appeared a few times. This chain uses TRBV6-1 with TRBJ1-5, with a possible D match to TRBD1 (6 bases). The germline V gene encodes CDR1 MNHNS and CDR2 SASEGT. The CDR3 loop spans 21 amino acids. The V end lost 1 base, the J end lost 2 bases, and 27 bases lay between the germline ends. CDR3 sequence reads: CASSEGAQGRIYYYGNQPQHF. The CDR3 nucleotides are TGTGCCAGCAGTGAAGGGGCCCAGGGGCGCATCTATTATTATGGCAATCAGCCCCAGCATTTT.

V gene TRBV9 combines with J gene TRBJ2-5, with 7 positions matching TRBD1. The CDR3 extends over 16 amino acids. After removal of 2 bases from V and 2 bases from J, the junction contained 9 bases not matched to a gene. Germline values: CDR1 SGDLS, CDR2 YYNGEE. CDR3 in amino acids: CASSVQGVAGQETQYF. The CDR3 coding sequence is TGTGCCAGCAGCGTCCAGGGGGTTGCGGGTCAAGAGACCCAGTACTTC.

The V and J genes are TRBV5-1 and TRBJ1-3; possible D gene TRBD1, 5 bases. The germline V gene encodes CDR1 SGHRS and CDR2 YFSETQ. V was pared by 5 bases and J by 4 bases, with 13 bases between. The CDR3 is 14 residues long. CDR3 in amino acids: CASRQGVTGNTIYF. The CDR3 region has the DNA TGCGCCAGCAGGCAGGGCGTTACGGGAAACACCATATATTTT.

This clone has a handful of counts. This chain links TRBV4-3 with TRBJ2-1; TRBD2 matches at 8 bases. This CDR3 spans 17 amino acids. CDR1 LGHNA and CDR2 YSLEER come from the germline V gene. Trimming took 0 bases from V and 4 from J; bases not matched to a gene: 8. DNA for the CDR3: TGCGCCAGCAGCCAAGATTCGGGGACTAGGGGGTACAATGAGCAGTTCTTC. Protein sequence: CASSQDSGTRGYNEQFF.

This chain links TRBV9 with TRBJ2-7; weak D call: TRBD2 (5 bases). Trimming cost V 4 bases and J 7 bases, with 15 bases left between them. The germline gives CDR1 SGDLS, CDR2 YYNGEE. The CDR3 has 13 residues. The CDR3 DNA is TGTGCCAGCAGCCCCCAGGACGGGGATGAGCAGTACTTC. Protein sequence: CASSPQDGDEQYF.

V is TRBV28 and J is TRBJ1-2; TRBD1 aligns across 10 bases. From germline, CDR1 is MDHEN and CDR2 SYDVKM. V shed 3 bases and J 7 bases; nucleotides not matched to a gene: 2. The CDR3 runs to 13 residues. The chain's CDR3 is CASSLTGGLGYTF. CDR3 nucleotide sequence: TGTGCCAGCAGTTTGACAGGGGGCCTTGGCTACACCTTC.

The V call is TRBV18, the J call TRBJ2-7, with 7 bases fitting TRBD1. Germline V gene data show CDR1 as KGHSH and CDR2 as LQKENI. V lost 2 bases, J lost 3 bases, and 10 bases stayed unmatched. The CDR3 is 16 residues long. CDR3: CASSPGGSGGLYEQYF. CDR3 nucleotide sequence: TGTGCCAGCTCACCAGGGGGTTCAGGGGGTCTCTACGAGCAGTACTTC. Full variable domain (outside the CDR3, taken from reference TRBV18 and TRBJ2-7): NAGVMQNPRHLVRRRGQEARLRCSPMKGHSHVYWYRQLPEEGLKFMVYLQKENIIDESGMPKERFSAEFPKEGPSILRIQQVVRGDSAAYFCASSPGGSGGLYEQYFGPGTRLTVT.

The CDR3, as DNA: TGTGCCATCAGTGAGAGTCGCGGGGGGACAGGGGATTCACCCCTCCACTTT. Translated, it gives CAISESRGGTGDSPLHF. The chain is built from TRBV10-3 and TRBJ1-6; TRBD1 aligns across 10 bases. CDR1 is ENHRY and CDR2 is SYGVKD in the germline V gene. CDR3 length equals 17 residues. Germline trimming cut 2 bases from V and 8 bases from J; bases unmatched to any gene: 9.

This clone appeared a few times. J is TRBJ2-5 and V is TRBV5-1, with 7 bases aligning to TRBD1. Matching the DNA end better, TRBJ2-7 makes the J call doubtful. Per germline, CDR1 SGHRS and CDR2 YFSETQ. This CDR3 has 13 amino acids. The CDR3 here is CASSSTGLYEQYF. For the CDR3, the DNA is TGCGCCAGCAGCTCGACAGGGTTGTACGAGCAGTACTTC.

This chain uses TRBV7-2 with TRBJ1-4; D remains ambiguous. Per germline, CDR1 SGHTA and CDR2 FQGNSA. The V and J ends lost 5 bases and 3 bases respectively, with 13 bases between them. The length of the CDR3 is 15 residues. The CDR3 sequence: CASSPKPQPNEKLFF. Here the CDR3 DNA reads TGTGCCAGCAGCCCAAAACCACAGCCTAATGAAAAACTGTTTTTT.

The chain is built from TRBV29-1 and TRBJ1-4; possibly TRBD1 for D (5 bases). With 6 bases removed from V and 5 bases from J, the gap between germline ends came to 10 bases. From germline, CDR1 is SQVTM and CDR2 ANQGSEA. The CDR3 totals 12 residues. CDR3 in amino acids: CSVKTENEKLFF. CDR3 bases: TGCAGCGTAAAGACAGAGAATGAAAAACTGTTTTTT.

CDR3 DNA: TGTGCCAGCAGCAAACTCCCAACAGCGGGAGACACCGGGGAGCTGTTTTTT. Protein product: CASSKLPTAGDTGELFF. The chain is built from TRBV21-1 and TRBJ2-2; TRBD2, the table's D call, was not compared with the DNA. TRBV21-1 is a pseudogene. The CDR3 loop spans 17 amino acids.

This clone was counted only a few times. The CDR3 DNA follows: TGCGCCAGCAGCCCAGGGACAGCGAAAGCCTACGAGCAGTACTTC. It codes for CASSPGTAKAYEQYF. V usage is TRBV5-1 and J usage is TRBJ2-7; 7 bases match TRBD1. Germline assignment: CDR1 SGHRS and CDR2 YFSETQ. This CDR3 is built from 15 residues. V lost 4 bases, J lost 2 bases, and 9 bases stayed unmatched. Full variable domain (remainder filled in from reference TRBV5-1 and TRBJ2-7): KAGVTQTPRYLIKTRGQQVTLSCSPISGHRSVSWYQQTPGQGLQFLFEYFSETQRNKGNFPGRFSGRQFSNSRSEMNVSTLELGDSALYLCASSPGTAKAYEQYFGPGTRLTVT.

The DNA for the CDR3 is TGTGCCAGCAGTGACTGGGGACAGGGGCCCTACAATGAGCAGTTCTTC. Translation: CASSDWGQGPYNEQFF. The chain couples TRBV2 to TRBJ2-1, with TRBD1 matching 10 bases. J gave up 2 bases and V 3 bases, and 4 bases lay outside the gene matches. The length of the CDR3 is 16 residues. Germline CDR1 and CDR2: SNHLY and FYNNEI.

This chain uses TRBV4-2 with TRBJ2-7, with 8 positions matching TRBD1. This CDR3 region has 15 residues. The V segment lost 0 bases and the J segment 3 bases; nucleotides outside the gene matches: 4. Germline values: CDR1 LGHNA, CDR2 YNFKEQ. This CDR3 reads CASSQDQDRVYEQYF. The CDR3 DNA reads TGTGCCAGCAGCCAAGATCAGGACAGGGTCTACGAGCAGTACTTC.

This chain links TRBV5-6 with TRBJ2-7; no definite D call. CDR1 SGHDT and CDR2 YYEEEE come from the germline V gene. This CDR3 comprises 14 residues. V was shortened by 1 base and J by 0 bases, with 8 bases between the two germline ends. The CDR3 bases are TGTGCCAGCAGCTTGAGTGGTAGCTCCTACGAGCAGTACTTC. Protein: CASSLSGSSYEQYF.

The J gene is TRBJ1-4, the V gene TRBV7-9; TRBD1 might be the D (6 bases). CDR1 is SEHNR, CDR2 FQNEAQ, per germline (reference sequence). Deletions cut 5 bases from V and 0 bases from J, with 10 bases between. The CDR3 has 15 amino acids. In DNA form, the CDR3 reads TGTGCCAGCAGCCCAAGACAGGCAACTAATGAAAAACTGTTTTTT. Translation: CASSPRQATNEKLFF.

For this clone: Without the conserved terminal phenylalanine or tryptophan, this CDR3 likely stems from a read error. The chain couples TRBV7-2 to TRBJ1-1; 9 bases line up with TRBD1. Trimming removed 5 bases from V and 5 bases from J; junction bases left unmatched: 12. The CDR3 is 16 amino acids. Per germline, CDR1 SGHTA and CDR2 FQGNSA. DNA for the CDR3: TGTGCCAGCAGCCCCACAAAACAGGGGGCAGGTACTGAAGCTTTCGTT. Translating it yields CASSPTKQGAGTEAFV.

The chain is built from TRBV7-8 and TRBJ1-3; D is perhaps TRBD1 (5 bases). CDR3 length: 14 amino acids. In germline, CDR1 is SGHVS, CDR2 FQNEAQ. The germline V and J ends were trimmed by 5 bases and 7 bases, with 15 bases remaining between them. As DNA, the CDR3 is TGTGCCAGCAGCCCACACAGGAATTCGAACACCATATATTTT. This encodes CASSPHRNSNTIYF. The complete variable domain, with remaining parts taken from reference TRBV7-8 and TRBJ1-3, reads GAGVSQSPRYKVAKRGQDVALRCDPISGHVSLFWYQQALGQGPEFLTYFQNEAQLDKSGLPSDRFFAERPEGSVSTLKIQRTQQEDSAVYLCASSPHRNSNTIYFGEGSWLTVV.

The chain is built from TRBV4-3 and TRBJ1-4; D is uncertain. CDR1 and CDR2 from the germline V gene are LGHNA and YSLEER. The CDR3 has 17 residues. Trimming removed 0 bases from V and 3 bases from J, with 14 bases in between. CDR3 loop: CASSQETLGASNEKLFF. The CDR3 bases are TGCGCCAGCAGCCAAGAAACCTTGGGAGCCTCTAATGAAAAACTGTTTTTT.

The chain recombines TRBV7-9 with TRBJ2-7; 9 nucleotides align to TRBD2. The CDR3 sequence is 14 residues long. Trimming cost V 4 bases and J 5 bases; bases outside gene matches: 6. Germline V CDR1 and CDR2: SEHNR, FQNEAQ (reference sequence). CDR3 coding DNA: TGTGCCAGCAGCTCCCGGTCTAGCGGGAACGAGCAGTACTTC. Protein: CASSSRSSGNEQYF.

The rearrangement joins TRBV21-1 to TRBJ1-2; the table calls TRBD1, which could not be checked here. TRBV21-1 represents a pseudogene. The CDR3 is 13 residues long. In DNA form, the CDR3 reads TGTGCCAGCAGGAAAACGGCAGGCTATGGCTACACCTTC. Amino acid sequence: CASRKTAGYGYTF.

The J gene is TRBJ2-7, the V gene TRBV6-1; 9 positions match TRBD2. V dropped 10 bases and J dropped 1; count of bases not matched to a gene: 5. The CDR3 consists of 13 residues. Per germline, CDR1 MNHNS and CDR2 SASEGT. Written as DNA, the CDR3 is TGTGCCACCTCGACTAGCGGATCCTACGAGCAGTACTTC. Its protein product is CATSTSGSYEQYF.

Only one count was recorded for this clone. The rearrangement links TRBV2 to TRBJ2-7; 13 bases match TRBD2. V was clipped by 7 bases and J by 5 bases; unmatched bases: 5. Germline loops: CDR1 SNHLY, CDR2 FYNNEI. The CDR3 loop spans 14 amino acids. The CDR3 DNA is TGTGCCAGCAAGTCACTAGCGGGAGGGAACGAGCAGTACTTC. Protein: CASKSLAGGNEQYF.